This T cell receptor beta chain was obtained from a study of PD-1 blockade in classical Hodgkin lymphoma. The repertoire was sequenced with immunoSEQ multiplex PCR; TCRdb's copy has only in-frame clones and lacks some. The sample has tens of thousands of clones, roughly 78% seen once. Time point given: cycle 4 day 1 (C4D1), after six to seven weeks of nivolumab. Each of the patients experienced relapse following autologous stem cell transplantation, and their brentuximab vedotin exposure differed. This sequence originates from a human donor with classical Hodgkin lymphoma. The sequencing here drew on peripheral blood mononuclear cells (PBMCs), taken before the fourth cycle of nivolumab.

The CDR3 bases are TGTGCCAGTAGTATCATCGGGGGGGCCTACGAGCAGTACTTC. It yields the protein CASSIIGGAYEQYF. The chain carries TRBV19 and TRBJ2-7; TRBD2 matches 8 bases. Per the germline V gene, CDR1 is LNHDA and CDR2 is SQIVND (reference sequence). The CDR3 is 14 amino acids. The V gene end was trimmed by 3 bases and the J gene end by 2 bases; junction bases not matched to a gene: 3. Full variable domain (remainder filled in from reference TRBV19 and TRBJ2-7): DGGITQSPKYLFRKEGQNVTLSCEQNLNHDAMYWYRQDPGQGLRLIYYSQIVNDFQKGDIAEGYSVSREKKESFPLTVTSAQKNPTAFYLCASSIIGGAYEQYFGPGTRLTVT.